This TCR beta chain was found in a study of circulating and synovial CD4+ cells in juvenile arthritis. The data were produced by immunoSEQ multiplex PCR, yet TCRdb's version contains in-frame clones alone and is incomplete. Of about 3,600 clones detected, more than 80% appear once; the ten largest clones hold about 3.5%. Germline assignment: CDR1 SQVTM and CDR2 ANQGSEA. The junction had 5 bases not matched to a gene; V was cut back by 5 bases and J by 2 bases. This CDR3 contains 13 residues. The receptor comes from a human donor with juvenile idiopathic arthritis. The genes are TRBV29-1 and TRBJ1-2; 7 bases are a match to TRBD1. The sequencing sample was made of CD4+ T cells from synovial fluid. The CDR3, as DNA: TGCAGCGTTTTTCAGGACAGGAACTATGGCTACACCTTC. It yields the protein CSVFQDRNYGYTF.